The entry that follows covers one TCR beta chain sequence. Many counts were recorded for this clonotype. Its antigen is still unknown. Per-base quality was not reported, and no clone a single base away is much larger than it. This record belongs to a study of blood T cells in healthy people across ages (dated by TCRdb to about 2015). Describing the broader study: In model experiments, template switching captured about one uniquely barcoded TCR beta cDNA molecule for every two T cells. Two additional independent replicas of 1 million unique cDNA reads from the same blood draw were analyzed for two donors (one aged 18 to 30 and one aged 80 or older). To avoid experimental bias, donors of different ages were spread randomly across the sequencing lanes. The study measured age-related changes in TCR beta repertoire diversity using deep sequencing normalized with unique cDNA molecular identifiers. Four age groups were formed from the donors: young (average approximately 16 years), middle-aged (approximately 40), aged (62) and long-lived (approximately 78).

Libraries came from 5' RACE. TCRdb lists the instrument as Illumina HiSeq 2500. A second roughly 7 to 12 cycle PCR used a sample-barcoded 5' primer and a J-beta primer mix. A unique molecular identifier was introduced onto each TCR beta cDNA molecule by a template-switch 5' adaptor carrying 12 random nucleotides. Each sample yielded at least 3 million CDR3-containing paired-end reads. All of the RNA was converted into first-strand cDNA using the Mint cDNA synthesis kit, with a TRBC-specific oligonucleotide serving as the primer. Following uracil-DNA glycosylase treatment, all cDNA underwent a first 18-cycle PCR with the universal primers M1SS and BC2_uni_R. Per the authors' processing: Each sample was normalized by randomly selecting 1 million high-quality reads, each carrying a distinct molecular identifier. Reads sharing molecular identifiers were discarded rather than binned into consensus sequences. CDR3 identification, clonotype clustering and error correction used MiTCR with a Q25 quality threshold and the strictest error-elimination algorithm. A nonparametric unseen species model using Euler transformation provided a lower-bound estimate of total TCR beta diversity. TCRdb reran the public reads through fastp at Q25 and MiXCR, keeping productive beta chains. One record per CDR3 amino acid sequence lists the most common genes and DNA. TCRdb's processing, not the authors' own work, is the source of the V and J calls. The sample includes around 400,000 distinct CDR3 sequences, with roughly half observed a single time. The ten largest clones represent 45% to 60% of the sample.

General study outcomes and caveats: Compared with the aged group, the long-lived group had more naive CD4+ T cells, fewer expanded clones and increased TCR diversity, suggesting age selection. Observed TCR beta diversity per million T cells fell roughly linearly with age, and a significant reduction was already apparent by age roughly 41. Estimates of total diversity from one million sequenced T cells were regarded as lower bounds and underestimates. Because donor CMV infection status was unknown, age-related changes in expanded clonotypes were potentially confounded. There was a strong correlation between observed TCR beta diversity and the percentage of naive T cells measured by flow cytometry. Because profiling used bulk unsorted PBMCs, naive and antigen-experienced compartments could not be compared conclusively.

Systemically healthy Caucasian individuals from Russia, around 39 in total and aged about 6 to 100 years, were included as donors. Each donor gave 9.5 to 10 milliliters of peripheral blood, drawn into EDTA-treated Vacutainer tubes. Ficoll-Paque density-gradient centrifugation was used to isolate PBMCs, with at least 7 million per sample. Total RNA was extracted from PBMCs with Trizol reagent, with at least 5.5 micrograms obtained per sample. For every donor, flow cytometry on a PBMC aliquot measured the percentage of naive CD45RAhigh/CD27high T cells. The TCR comes from a man aged 60 to 69 in good health. Material: blood.

Read as DNA, the sequence is TGCGCCAGCAGAGAAATCGGGTCCGAGACCCAGTACTTC. Translated, this is CASREIGSETQYF. The chain was built from TRBV5-1 and TRBJ2-5; there is no confident call for the D gene. V is pared back by 5 bases and J by 5 bases, with 13 bases lying between the germline termini. From a lookup of the germline V gene, CDR1 and CDR2 are SGHRS and YFSETQ. Including cysteine and phenylalanine, the CDR3 has 13 amino acids. Of the read, only the CDR3 DNA is kept; its 39 bases are in frame from base 1.